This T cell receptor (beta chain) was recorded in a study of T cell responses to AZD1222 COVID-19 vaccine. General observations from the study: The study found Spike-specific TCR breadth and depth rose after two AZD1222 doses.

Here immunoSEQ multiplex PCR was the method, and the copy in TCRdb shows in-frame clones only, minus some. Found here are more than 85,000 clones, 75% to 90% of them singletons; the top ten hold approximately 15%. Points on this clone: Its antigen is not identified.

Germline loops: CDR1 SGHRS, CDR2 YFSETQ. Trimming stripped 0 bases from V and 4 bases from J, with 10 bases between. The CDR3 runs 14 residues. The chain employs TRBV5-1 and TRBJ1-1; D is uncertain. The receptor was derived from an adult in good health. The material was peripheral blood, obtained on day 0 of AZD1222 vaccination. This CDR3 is CASSLGPGSTEAFF. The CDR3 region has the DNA TGCGCCAGCAGCTTGGGCCCTGGGAGCACTGAAGCTTTCTTT.